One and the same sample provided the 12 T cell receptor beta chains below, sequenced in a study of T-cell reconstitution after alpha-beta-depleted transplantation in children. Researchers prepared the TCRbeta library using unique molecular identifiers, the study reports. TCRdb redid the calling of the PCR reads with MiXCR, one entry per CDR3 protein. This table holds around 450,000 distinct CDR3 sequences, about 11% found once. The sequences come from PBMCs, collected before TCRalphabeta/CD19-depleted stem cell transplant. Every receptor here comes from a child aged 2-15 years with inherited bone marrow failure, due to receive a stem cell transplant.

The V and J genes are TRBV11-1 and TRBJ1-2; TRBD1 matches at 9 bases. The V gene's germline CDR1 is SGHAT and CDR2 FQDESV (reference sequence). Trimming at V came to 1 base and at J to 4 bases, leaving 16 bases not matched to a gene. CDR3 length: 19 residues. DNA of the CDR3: TGTGCCAGCAGCTTAGGGGGGGGGGACAGGGACATTCCGCTCTATGGCTACACCTTC. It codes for CASSLGGGDRDIPLYGYTF.

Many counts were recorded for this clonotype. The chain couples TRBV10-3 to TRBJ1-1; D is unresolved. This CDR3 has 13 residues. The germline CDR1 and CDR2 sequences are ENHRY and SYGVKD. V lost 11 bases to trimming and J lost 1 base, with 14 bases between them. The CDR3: CASGGIANTEAFF. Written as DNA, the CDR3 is TGTGCCTCCGGAGGGATTGCGAACACTGAAGCTTTCTTT.

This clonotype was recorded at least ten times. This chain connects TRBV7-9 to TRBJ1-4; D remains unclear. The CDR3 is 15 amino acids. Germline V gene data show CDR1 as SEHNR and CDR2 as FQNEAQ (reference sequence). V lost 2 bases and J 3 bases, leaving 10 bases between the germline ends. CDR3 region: CASSLIGLANEKLFF. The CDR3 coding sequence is TGTGCCAGCAGCTTAATCGGGTTGGCTAATGAAAAACTGTTTTTT. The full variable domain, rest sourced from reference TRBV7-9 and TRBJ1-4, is DTGVSQNPRHKITKRGQNVTFRCDPISEHNRLYWYRQTLGQGPEFLTYFQNEAQLEKSRLLSDRFSAERPKGSFSTLEIQRTEQGDSAMYLCASSLIGLANEKLFFGSGTQLSVL.

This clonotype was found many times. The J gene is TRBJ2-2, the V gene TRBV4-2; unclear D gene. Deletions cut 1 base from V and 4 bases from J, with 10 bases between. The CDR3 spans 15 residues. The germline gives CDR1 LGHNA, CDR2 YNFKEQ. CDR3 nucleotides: TGTGCCAGCAGCCAAGGGGATGTCGGCACCGGGGAGCTGTTTTTT. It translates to CASSQGDVGTGELFF.

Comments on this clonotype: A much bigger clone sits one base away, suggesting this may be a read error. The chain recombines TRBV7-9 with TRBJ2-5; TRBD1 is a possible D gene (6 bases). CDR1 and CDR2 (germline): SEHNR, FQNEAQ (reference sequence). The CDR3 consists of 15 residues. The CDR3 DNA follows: TGTGCCAGCATCTTAGAATTGGGGGCCCAAGAGACCCAGTACTTC. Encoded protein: CASILELGAQETQYF.

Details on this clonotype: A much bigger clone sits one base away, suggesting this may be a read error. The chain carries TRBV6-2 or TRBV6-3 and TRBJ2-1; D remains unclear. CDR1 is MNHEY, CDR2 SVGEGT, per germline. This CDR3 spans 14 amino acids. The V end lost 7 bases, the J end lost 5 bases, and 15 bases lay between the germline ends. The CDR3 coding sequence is TGTGCCAGCATTGGGAAGAACGACGACAATGAGCAGTTCTTC. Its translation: CASIGKNDDNEQFF.

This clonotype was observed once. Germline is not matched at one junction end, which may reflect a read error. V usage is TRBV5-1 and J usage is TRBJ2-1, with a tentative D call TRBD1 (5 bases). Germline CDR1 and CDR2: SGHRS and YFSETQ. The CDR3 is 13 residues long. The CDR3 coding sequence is TGCGCCACCAGCTTGGGGCGCGACAATGAGCAGTTCTTC. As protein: CATSLGRDNEQFF.

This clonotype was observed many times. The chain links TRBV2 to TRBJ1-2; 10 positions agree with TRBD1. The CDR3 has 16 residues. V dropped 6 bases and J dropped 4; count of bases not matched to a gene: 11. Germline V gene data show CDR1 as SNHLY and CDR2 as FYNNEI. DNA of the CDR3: TGTGCCAGCAGCGGGACAGGGGAGAAAGGAGTCTATGGCTACACCTTC. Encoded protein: CASSGTGEKGVYGYTF.

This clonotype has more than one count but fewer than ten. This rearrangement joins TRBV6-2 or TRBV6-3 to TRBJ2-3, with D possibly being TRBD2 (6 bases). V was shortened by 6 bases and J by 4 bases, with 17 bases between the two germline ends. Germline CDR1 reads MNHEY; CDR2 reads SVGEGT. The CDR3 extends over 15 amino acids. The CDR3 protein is CASRLLARVSDTQYF. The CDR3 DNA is TGTGCCAGCAGATTACTAGCTAGAGTCTCAGATACGCAGTATTTT.

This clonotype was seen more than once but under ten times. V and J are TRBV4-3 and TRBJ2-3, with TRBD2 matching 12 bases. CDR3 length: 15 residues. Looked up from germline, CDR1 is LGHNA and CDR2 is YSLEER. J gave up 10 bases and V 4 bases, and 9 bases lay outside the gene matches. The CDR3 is CASSRASGRGIPQYF. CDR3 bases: TGCGCCAGCAGCCGCGCTAGCGGGAGGGGTATTCCGCAGTATTTT.

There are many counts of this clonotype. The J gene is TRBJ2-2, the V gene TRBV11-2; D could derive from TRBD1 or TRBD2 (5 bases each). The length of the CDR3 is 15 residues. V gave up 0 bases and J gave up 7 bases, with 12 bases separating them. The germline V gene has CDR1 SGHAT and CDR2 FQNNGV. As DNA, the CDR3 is TGTGCCAGCAGCTTAGATGGCAGGGCGGGCGGGGAGCTGTTTTTT. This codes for CASSLDGRAGGELFF.

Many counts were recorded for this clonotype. The CDR3 loop reads CASSFPYEQYF. The CDR3 nucleotides read TGTGCCAGCAGTTTCCCCTACGAGCAGTACTTC. The chain is built from TRBV6-2 or TRBV6-3 and TRBJ2-7; D is ambiguous. This CDR3 has 11 residues. The germline V gene has CDR1 MNHEY and CDR2 SVGEGT. The V end lost 4 bases, the J end lost 2 bases, and 3 bases lay between the germline ends.